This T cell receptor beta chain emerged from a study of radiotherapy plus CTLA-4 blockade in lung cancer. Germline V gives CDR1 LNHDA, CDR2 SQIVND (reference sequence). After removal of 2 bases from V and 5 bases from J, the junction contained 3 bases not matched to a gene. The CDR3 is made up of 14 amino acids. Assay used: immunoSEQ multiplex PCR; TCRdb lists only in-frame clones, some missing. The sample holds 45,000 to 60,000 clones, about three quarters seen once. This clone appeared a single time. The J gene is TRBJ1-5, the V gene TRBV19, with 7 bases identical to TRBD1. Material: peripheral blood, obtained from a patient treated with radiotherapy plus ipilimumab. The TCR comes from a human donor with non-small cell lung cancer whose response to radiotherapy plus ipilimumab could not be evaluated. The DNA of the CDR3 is TGTGCCAGTAGTATACGACAGGGAGATCAGCCCCAGCATTTT. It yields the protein CASSIRQGDQPQHF.